This TCR beta chain was obtained from a study of OX40 agonist ivuxolimab in advanced cancers. Study in general: Melanoma, hepatocellular carcinoma, head and neck or renal cell cancer occurred in dose-escalation patients. Partial responses were recorded for three patients, including one with hepatocellular carcinoma and two with cutaneous melanoma.

TCRdb keeps only in-frame clones here, not all; method: immunoSEQ multiplex PCR. The sample has about 80,000 clones, 70% to 90% seen once. Whole-study findings and limits: Antigen targets of the expanded peripheral T cells went undetermined.

This CDR3 is built from 10 residues. The V gene lost 3 bases and the J gene lost 7 bases, with 6 bases spanning the gap. In germline, CDR1 is GTSNPN, CDR2 SVGIG (reference sequence). This clone was observed a few times. Its antigen is not identified. The material was CD4+ or CD8+ T cells sorted from blood, obtained in a trial of the OX40 agonist ivuxolimab. The clonotype comes from an adult with an advanced solid tumor such as melanoma, head and neck, liver or kidney cancer. This sequence joins TRBV30 and TRBJ1-2; maybe TRBD1 (5 bases). The CDR3 DNA sequence: TGTGCCTGGAGGAGGGGTGGCTACACCTTC. Encoded protein: CAWRRGGYTF. Using reference TRBV30 and TRBJ1-2 for the parts outside the CDR3, the full variable domain is SQTIHQWPATLVQPVGSPLSLECTVEGTSNPNLYWYRQAAGRGLQLLFYSVGIGQISSEVPQNLSASRPQDRQFILSSKKLLLSDSGFYLCAWRRGGYTFGSGTRLTVV.